The clone carrying this T cell receptor (beta chain) has a handful of counts. Antigen unknown. The table came from immunoSEQ multiplex PCR; TCRdb's copy has only in-frame clones and leaves some out. The repertoire holds about 13,000 clones, with about 89% as singletons. These data come from a study of T cells in narcolepsy. Study-wide context: Patients with NT1 or NT2 and healthy control donors were enrolled. Study-wide results and caveats: In some patient and control memory CD4+ samples, autoreactive clones were absent. Autoreactive clonotypes reportedly recurred in blood of same and different patients, not controls. HCRT-specific and TRIB2-specific autoreactive clonotypes appeared among same-patient CSF and blood CD4+ clonotypes.

The specimen was CD45RA- memory CD4+ T cells from PBMCs. The clonotype was recovered from a human donor with narcolepsy.

In nucleotides, the CDR3 is TGTGCCATCAGTGCTCAGGGGGCAGAGGAAAAACTGTTTTTT. Its protein product is CAISAQGAEEKLFF. The chain couples TRBV10-3 to TRBJ1-4; 8 positions agree with TRBD1. The CDR3 contains 14 residues. Germline CDR1 and CDR2: ENHRY and SYGVKD. J lost 8 bases, V lost 4 bases, and 6 bases had no gene match.